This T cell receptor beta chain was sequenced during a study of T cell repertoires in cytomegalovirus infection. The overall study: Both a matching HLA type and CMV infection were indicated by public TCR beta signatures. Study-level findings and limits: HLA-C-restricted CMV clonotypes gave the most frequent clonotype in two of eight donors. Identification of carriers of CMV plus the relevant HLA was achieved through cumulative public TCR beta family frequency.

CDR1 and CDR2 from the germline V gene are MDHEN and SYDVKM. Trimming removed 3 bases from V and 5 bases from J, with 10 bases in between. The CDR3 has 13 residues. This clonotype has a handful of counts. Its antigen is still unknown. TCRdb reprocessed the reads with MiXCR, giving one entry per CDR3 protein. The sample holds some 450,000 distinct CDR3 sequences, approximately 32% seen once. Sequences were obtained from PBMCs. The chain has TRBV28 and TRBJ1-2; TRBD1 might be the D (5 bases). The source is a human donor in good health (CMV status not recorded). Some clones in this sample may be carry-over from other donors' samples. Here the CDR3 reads CASSFRGTYGYTF. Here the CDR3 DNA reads TGTGCCAGCAGTTTTAGGGGTACTTATGGCTACACCTTC.